This TCR beta chain is from a study of cytomegalovirus exposure and HLA in healthy donors. The CDR3 loop spans 14 amino acids. CDR1 and CDR2 from the germline V gene are SNHLY and FYNNEI. Losses at the gene ends were 6 bases for V and 3 bases for J; bases not matched to a gene: 2. PCR was performed using 60 Vbeta and 13 Jbeta primers. The repertoire was sequenced with immunoSEQ multiplex PCR; TCRdb's copy has only in-frame clones and lacks some. The table includes 100,000 to 120,000 clones, 70% to 80% detected once. Although they were nominally healthy when sampled, donors likely had unrecorded immune exposures. Only a few counts were recorded for this clone. What it binds is not known. Study-wide points: Cytomegalovirus-associated status was assigned to more than 150 TCR beta chains.

Sequences were obtained from PBMCs. The TCR was taken from a man aged 25 to 40 in good health and CMV-seronegative. The V and J genes are TRBV2 and TRBJ1-4, with 9 bases that match TRBD1. The CDR3 nucleotides read TGTGCCAGCAGGGGACAGGGCCCTAATGAAAAACTGTTTTTT. It codes for CASRGQGPNEKLFF.